The table lists the clone carrying this TCR beta chain with a count of one. The sample comes from a study of blood T cell repertoires in COVID-19. V lost 1 base, J lost 5 bases, and 4 bases stayed unmatched. CDR3 size: 16 residues. From germline, CDR1 is LGHNA and CDR2 YSLEER. Clones were sequenced by immunoSEQ multiplex PCR, and TCRdb holds only the in-frame ones, with some missing. The repertoire includes 110,000 to 150,000 clones, 81% of them detected once, and around 8.5% sits in the top ten. This sequence joins TRBV4-3 and TRBJ2-7; 14 positions agree with TRBD2. The TCR originated in a human donor in a cohort sampled during active COVID-19. Input material: peripheral blood. In DNA form, the CDR3 reads TGCGCCAGCAGCCAAGTCGGGACTAGCGGGAGCGACGAGCAGTACTTC. It translates to CASSQVGTSGSDEQYF.